What follows are 10 T cell receptor beta chains derived from one specimen sequenced in a study of vaccination and CD4 T cells after COVID-19. Sequencing of cultured CD4+ T cell DNA used the Oncomine TCR Beta short-read assay. TCRdb fed the PCR reads into MiXCR, producing one record per CDR3 protein. Of thousands of distinct CDR3 sequences listed, roughly 36% are singletons. No cognate antigen is known for these TCRs. The treatment here: roughly ten-day PBMC culture with coronavirus spike peptide pools or control peptides (ViraFEST assay). Researchers collected the unexposed donor's CD4+ T cells before the COVID-19 pandemic (2011-2018). Sequencing was performed on CD4+ T cells from blood, cultured in vitro. The receptor set was obtained from a human donor in good health.

This clonotype appeared a few times. The chain carries TRBV6-1 and TRBJ2-5; D could derive from TRBD1 or TRBD2 (6 bases each). Per the germline V gene, CDR1 is MNHNS and CDR2 is SASEGT. CDR3 size: 15 residues. Trimming took off 5 bases at V and 2 bases at J, with 15 bases between the two ends. DNA of the CDR3: TGTGCCAGCAGTCCAAGGGAAGGGGGGCAAGAGACCCAGTACTTC. Amino acid sequence: CASSPREGGQETQYF.

Written as DNA, the CDR3 is TGTGCCAGTAGTATCCCAGGGATCTATAATTCACCCCTCCACTTT. Its protein product is CASSIPGIYNSPLHF. The rearrangement links TRBV19 to TRBJ1-6; a possible D gene is TRBD1 (5 bases). The CDR3 has 15 residues. Deletions cut 3 bases from V and 3 bases from J, with 9 bases between. CDR1 and CDR2 from the germline V gene are LNHDA and SQIVND (reference sequence).

This chain joins TRBV7-3 and TRBJ1-2; TRBD1 might be the D (6 bases). CDR3 length: 14 residues. Trimming shortened V by 4 bases and J by 7 bases, and 16 bases separated the two germline ends. Looked up from germline, CDR1 is SGHTA and CDR2 is FQGTGA. CDR3 protein: CASSSNPGVGGYTF. CDR3 DNA sequence: TGTGCCAGCAGCTCGAACCCAGGGGTTGGTGGCTACACCTTC.

The genes are TRBV6-5 and TRBJ2-3; 9 nucleotides match TRBD1. The CDR3 consists of 16 residues. Trimming removed 0 bases from V and 3 bases from J; junction bases left unmatched: 4. Germline loops: CDR1 MNHEY, CDR2 SVGAGI. The DNA for the CDR3 is TGTGCCAGCAGTTACTCCGGGACAGGGTCGACAGATACGCAGTATTTT. Translation: CASSYSGTGSTDTQYF.

This clonotype has just a few counts. In DNA, the CDR3 is TGCAGTGCTAGGGTAGGGGGATACGATTCACCCCTCCACTTT. Translating gives CSARVGGYDSPLHF. This chain uses TRBV20-1 with TRBJ1-6, with D possibly TRBD1 on 6 matching bases. Germline CDR1 and CDR2: DFQATT and SNEGSKA (reference sequence). Trimming shortened V by 3 bases and J by 8 bases, and 14 bases separated the two germline ends. This CDR3 spans 14 amino acids.

The chain is built from TRBV19 and TRBJ2-3; D remains ambiguous. Between the trimmed V and J ends, which lost 6 bases and 5 bases, there was a span of 24 bases. CDR1 LNHDA and CDR2 SQIVND come from the germline V gene (reference sequence). The length of the CDR3 is 17 residues. CDR3 in DNA: TGTGCCAGTAGCCCCTCCGGGTCGGCGTGGAATGGAGATACGCAGTATTTT. It is translated as CASSPSGSAWNGDTQYF.

The chain joins TRBV12-3 or TRBV12-4 to TRBJ1-5, with D unresolved. Trimming took off 1 base at V and 0 bases at J, with 7 bases between the two ends. This CDR3 is built from 15 residues. The CDR3 spells CASSLEGYSNQPQHF. CDR3 coding DNA: TGTGCCAGCAGTTTAGAGGGTTATAGCAATCAGCCCCAGCATTTT.

This rearrangement joins TRBV20-1 to TRBJ1-5, with a tentative D call TRBD1 (6 bases). Trimming removed 5 bases from V and 0 bases from J, with 14 bases in between. The CDR3 sequence is 15 residues long. Per germline, CDR1 DFQATT and CDR2 SNEGSKA (reference sequence). CDR3: CSARPVDSSNQPQHF. The CDR3, as DNA: TGCAGTGCTCGTCCCGTGGACAGTAGCAATCAGCCCCAGCATTTT.

The gene calls are TRBV6-1 and TRBJ2-7; D is unresolved. CDR3 length: 14 residues. CDR1 MNHNS and CDR2 SASEGT come from the germline V gene. Between the trimmed V and J ends, which lost 6 bases and 0 bases, there was a span of 12 bases. The CDR3 coding sequence is TGTGCCAGCAGCCCCTTGACTCGCTCCTACGAGCAGTACTTC. Translation: CASSPLTRSYEQYF.

This clonotype was found a few times. The genes are TRBV7-2 and TRBJ2-7; D unresolved. In germline, CDR1 is SGHTA, CDR2 FQGNSA. V was cut by 6 bases and J by 6 bases, with 12 bases left in between. The CDR3 totals 12 residues. The CDR3 here is CASSRGSFEQYF. As DNA, the CDR3 is TGTGCCAGCAGTCGTGGGTCTTTCGAGCAGTACTTC.